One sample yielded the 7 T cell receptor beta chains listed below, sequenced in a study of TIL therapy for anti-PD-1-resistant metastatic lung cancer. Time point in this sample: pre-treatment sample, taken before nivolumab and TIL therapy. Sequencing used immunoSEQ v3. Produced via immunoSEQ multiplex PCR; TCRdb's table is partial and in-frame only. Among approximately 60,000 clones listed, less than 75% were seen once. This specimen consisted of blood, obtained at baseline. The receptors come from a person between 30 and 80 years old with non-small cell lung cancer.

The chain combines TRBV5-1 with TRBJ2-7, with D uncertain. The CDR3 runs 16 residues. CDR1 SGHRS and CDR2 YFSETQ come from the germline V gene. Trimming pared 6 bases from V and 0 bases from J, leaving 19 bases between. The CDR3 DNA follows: TGCGCCAGCACCGCGAGATTGGGTACAATCTCCTACGAGCAGTACTTC. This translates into CASTARLGTISYEQYF.

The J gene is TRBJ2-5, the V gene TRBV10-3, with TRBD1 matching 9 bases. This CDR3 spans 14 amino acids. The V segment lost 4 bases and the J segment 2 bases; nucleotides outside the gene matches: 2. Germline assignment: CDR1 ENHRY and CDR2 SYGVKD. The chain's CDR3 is CAISGQGDQETQYF. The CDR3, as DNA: TGTGCCATCAGTGGACAGGGGGATCAAGAGACCCAGTACTTC.

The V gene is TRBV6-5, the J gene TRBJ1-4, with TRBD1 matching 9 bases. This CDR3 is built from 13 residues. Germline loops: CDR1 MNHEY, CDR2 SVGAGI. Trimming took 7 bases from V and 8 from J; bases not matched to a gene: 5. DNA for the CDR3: TGTGCCAGCACGGACAGGGGATTAGAAAAACTGTTTTTT. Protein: CASTDRGLEKLFF.

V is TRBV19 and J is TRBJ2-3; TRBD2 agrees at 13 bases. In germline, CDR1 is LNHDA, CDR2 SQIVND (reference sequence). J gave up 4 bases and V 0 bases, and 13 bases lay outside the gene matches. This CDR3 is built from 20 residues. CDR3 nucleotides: TGTGCCAGTAGTATAGATCATTTACGGACTAGCGGGAGTGTCCCAGATACGCAGTATTTT. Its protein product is CASSIDHLRTSGSVPDTQYF. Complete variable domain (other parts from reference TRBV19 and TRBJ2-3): DGGITQSPKYLFRKEGQNVTLSCEQNLNHDAMYWYRQDPGQGLRLIYYSQIVNDFQKGDIAEGYSVSREKKESFPLTVTSAQKNPTAFYLCASSIDHLRTSGSVPDTQYFGPGTRLTVL.

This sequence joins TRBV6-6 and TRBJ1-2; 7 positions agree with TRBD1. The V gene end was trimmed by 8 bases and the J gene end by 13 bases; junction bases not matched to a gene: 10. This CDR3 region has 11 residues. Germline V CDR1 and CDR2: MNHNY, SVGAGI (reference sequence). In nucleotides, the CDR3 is TGTGCCAGCTTCGCAGGGGGTGGAGGCACCTTC. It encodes CASFAGGGGTF.

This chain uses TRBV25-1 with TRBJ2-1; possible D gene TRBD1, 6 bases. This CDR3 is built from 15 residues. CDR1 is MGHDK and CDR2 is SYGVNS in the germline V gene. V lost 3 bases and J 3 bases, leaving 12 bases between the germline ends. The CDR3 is CASSEGADSYNEQFF. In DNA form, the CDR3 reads TGTGCCAGCAGTGAGGGGGCGGACAGCTACAATGAGCAGTTCTTC. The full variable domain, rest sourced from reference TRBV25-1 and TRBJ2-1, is EADIYQTPRYLVIGTGKKITLECSQTMGHDKMYWYQQDPGMELHLIHYSYGVNSTEKGDLSSESTVSRIRTEHFPLTLESARPSHTSQYLCASSEGADSYNEQFFGPGTRLTVL.

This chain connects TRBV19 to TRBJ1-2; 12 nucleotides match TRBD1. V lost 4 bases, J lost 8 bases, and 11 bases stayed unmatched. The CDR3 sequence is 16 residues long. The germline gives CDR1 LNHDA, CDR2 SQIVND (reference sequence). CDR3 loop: CASSNFAGTGGAGYTF. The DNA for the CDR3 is TGTGCCAGTAGTAATTTTGCCGGGACAGGGGGCGCGGGCTACACCTTC.